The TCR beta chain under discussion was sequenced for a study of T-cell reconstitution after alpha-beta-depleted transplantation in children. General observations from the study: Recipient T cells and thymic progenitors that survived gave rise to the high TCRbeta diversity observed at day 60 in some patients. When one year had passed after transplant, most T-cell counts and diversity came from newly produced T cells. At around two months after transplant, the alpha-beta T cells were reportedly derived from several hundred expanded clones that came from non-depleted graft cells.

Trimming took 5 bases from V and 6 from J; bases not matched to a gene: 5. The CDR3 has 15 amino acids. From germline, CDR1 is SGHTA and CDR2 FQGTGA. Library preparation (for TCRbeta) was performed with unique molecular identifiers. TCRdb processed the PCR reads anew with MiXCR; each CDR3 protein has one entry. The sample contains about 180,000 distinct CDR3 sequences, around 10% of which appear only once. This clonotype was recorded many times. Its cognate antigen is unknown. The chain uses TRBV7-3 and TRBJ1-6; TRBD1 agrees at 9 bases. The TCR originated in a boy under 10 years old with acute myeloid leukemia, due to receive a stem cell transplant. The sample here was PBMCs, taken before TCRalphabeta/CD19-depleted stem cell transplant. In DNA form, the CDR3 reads TGTGCCAGCAGCAGAGGGACAGGGAGTAATTCACCCCTCCACTTT. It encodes CASSRGTGSNSPLHF.